A selection of T cell receptor beta chains follows, all from one sample in a study of T cells in Graves' hyperthyroidism and ophthalmopathy. TCRdb re-called the multiplex PCR reads through MiXCR, storing one row per CDR3 protein. The sample includes fewer than 350,000 distinct CDR3 sequences, over 15% of them seen just once. Sequencing input: blood. Receptors were obtained from a woman aged 45-65 years with Graves' hyperthyroidism. CDR3s include the opening cysteine and the closing phenylalanine or tryptophan. A D gene is named only where the DNA matches it firmly. Clone size appears in some rows only: once, few, many, or a class for an expanded clone.

size	V	J	D	CDR3	DNA
many	TRBV5-1	TRBJ2-7	TRBD2	CASSSGDPYEQYF	TGCGCCAGCAGCAGCGGGGATCCCTACGAGCAGTACTTC
few	TRBV3-1	TRBJ2-1	TRBD2	CASSHGGLAGYNEQFF	TGTGCCAGCAGCCACGGCGGACTAGCCGGTTACAATGAGCAGTTCTTC
many	TRBV12-3/TRBV12-4	TRBJ1-2	NA	CASSLIQGYGYTF	TGTGCCAGCAGTCTGATACAGGGCTATGGCTACACCTTC
many	TRBV5-1	TRBJ1-3	NA	CASSLLGSPLSGNTIYF	TGCGCCAGCAGCCTCCTGGGCAGCCCTCTCTCTGGAAACACCATATATTTT
NA	TRBV4-1	TRBJ1-1	NA	CASSAYEENTEAFF	TGCGCCAGCAGCGCTTACGAAGAGAACACTGAAGCTTTCTTT
NA	TRBV9	TRBJ2-3	NA	CASSVGDSTDTQYF	TGTGCCAGCAGCGTAGGGGACTCCACAGATACGCAGTATTTT
many	TRBV6-1	TRBJ2-5	NA	CASSTTSPETQYF	TGTGCCAGCAGTACCACTAGCCCAGAGACCCAGTACTTC
NA	TRBV20-1	TRBJ2-5	TRBD1	CSAGTVQETQYF	TGCAGTGCCGGGACAGTCCAAGAGACCCAGTACTTC
many	TRBV12-3/TRBV12-4	TRBJ2-3	TRBD1	CASRPGQSTDTQYF	TGTGCCAGCAGACCGGGACAGAGCACAGATACGCAGTATTTT
few	TRBV9	TRBJ2-2	NA	CASTPRQGTNTGELFF	TGTGCCAGCACCCCTCGGCAGGGGACGAACACCGGGGAGCTGTTTTTT
NA	TRBV19	TRBJ1-1	TRBD1	CASSTKDRGRTEAFF	TGTGCCAGTAGTACAAAGGACAGGGGGCGAACTGAAGCTTTCTTT
many	TRBV7-9	TRBJ2-5	NA	CTSSPSVQETQYF	TGTACCAGCAGCCCTAGCGTCCAAGAGACCCAGTACTTC
few	TRBV27	TRBJ2-3	NA	CASSSTEDTQYF	TGTGCCAGCAGTTCTACTGAGGATACGCAGTATTTT
NA	TRBV29-1	TRBJ2-5	NA	CSVEVHPRSETQYF	TGCAGCGTTGAAGTACACCCCCGGTCGGAGACCCAGTACTTC
many	TRBV5-1	TRBJ2-2	TRBD2	CASSPGLAGITAGELFF	TGCGCCAGCAGCCCGGGACTAGCGGGGATTACCGCCGGGGAGCTGTTTTTT
few	TRBV7-3	TRBJ2-2	NA	CASSLRPQNTGELFF	TGTGCCAGCAGCCTACGCCCACAGAACACCGGGGAGCTGTTTTTT
many	TRBV5-1	TRBJ2-3	NA	CASSPRPPGVTDTQYF	TGCGCCAGCAGCCCTCGACCCCCGGGGGTCACAGATACGCAGTATTTT
few	TRBV10-3	TRBJ1-4	NA	CAIRNDSLNEKLFF	TGTGCCATCAGGAACGACAGCCTTAATGAAAAACTGTTTTTT
few	TRBV5-1	TRBJ2-3	TRBD2	CASSSGAGPPDTQYF	TGCGCCAGCAGCTCTGGAGCGGGGCCGCCAGATACGCAGTATTTT
NA	TRBV7-8	TRBJ2-7	NA	CASSTSIGESYEQYF	TGTGCCAGCAGCACATCGATCGGGGAGAGCTACGAGCAGTACTTC
many	TRBV28	TRBJ2-1	NA	CASSLWQASSYNEQFF	TGTGCCAGCAGTTTATGGCAGGCAAGCTCCTACAATGAGCAGTTCTTC
few	TRBV28	TRBJ1-4	TRBD1	CASRPGTGATNEKLFF	TGTGCCAGCAGGCCTGGGACAGGGGCAACTAATGAAAAACTGTTTTTT
many	TRBV10-3	TRBJ1-1	NA	CAISDLRNTEAFF	TGTGCCATCAGTGACCTTCGGAACACTGAAGCTTTCTTT
NA	TRBV11-2	TRBJ1-1	NA	CASSSRQMNTEAFF	TGTGCCAGCAGCTCCCGACAGATGAACACTGAAGCTTTCTTT
NA	TRBV7-3	TRBJ2-1	NA	CASSLVVGGEQFF	TGTGCCAGCAGCTTAGTTGTGGGGGGTGAGCAGTTCTTC
many	TRBV2	TRBJ1-1	TRBD1	CASGLTGAREAFF	TGTGCCAGTGGCCTGACAGGGGCCAGAGAAGCTTTCTTT
few	TRBV7-2	TRBJ1-5	TRBD1	CASSFAGTGAQPQHF	TGTGCCAGCAGCTTTGCCGGGACAGGGGCTCAGCCCCAGCATTTT
NA	TRBV6-1	TRBJ1-6	NA	CASSELVGDSPLHF	TGTGCCAGCAGTGAACTGGTGGGGGATTCACCCCTCCACTTT
many	TRBV5-5	TRBJ2-1	NA	CASSLVWGVGNEQFF	TGTGCCAGCAGCTTGGTATGGGGCGTAGGTAATGAGCAGTTCTTC
few	TRBV10-3	TRBJ1-2	TRBD1	CAISERTGINLYYGYTF	TGTGCCATCAGTGAAAGGACAGGGATTAATCTATACTATGGCTACACCTTC
NA	TRBV6-1	TRBJ2-7	TRBD2	CASSPYAPGLAGAVYEQYF	TGTGCCAGCAGCCCTTACGCCCCGGGACTAGCGGGAGCGGTCTACGAGCAGTACTTC
many	TRBV6-5	TRBJ2-3	NA	CASSYSPDTQYF	TGTGCCAGCAGTTACTCGCCAGATACGCAGTATTTT
few	TRBV6-1	TRBJ2-7	TRBD2	CASRIAGDYEQYF	TGTGCCAGCAGGATAGCGGGAGACTACGAGCAGTACTTC
many	TRBV2	TRBJ1-1	NA	CASSAPGPIKASEAFF	TGTGCCAGCAGCGCCCCCGGACCTATAAAAGCGAGTGAAGCTTTCTTT
few	TRBV18	TRBJ1-2	NA	CASSPVRTGTVNYGYTF	TGTGCCAGCTCACCCGTTAGAACCGGGACGGTTAACTATGGCTACACCTTC
many	TRBV2	TRBJ2-1	NA	CASSETVRGDEQFF	TGTGCCAGCAGTGAAACCGTGCGCGGGGATGAGCAGTTCTTC
many	TRBV10-3	TRBJ2-2	TRBD1	CATQPGQFDSGELFF	TGTGCCACCCAACCGGGACAGTTCGACTCCGGGGAGCTGTTTTTT
few	TRBV6-5	TRBJ1-2	NA	CASSYKGDGYTF	TGTGCCAGCAGTTACAAGGGGGATGGCTACACCTTC
many	TRBV2	TRBJ1-2	TRBD1	CASSEGLTGGNGYTF	TGTGCCAGCAGTGAAGGCCTAACAGGGGGGAATGGCTACACCTTC
NA	TRBV7-9	TRBJ1-2	TRBD1	CASSLGQVGGYTF	TGTGCCAGCAGCTTGGGACAGGTCGGCGGCTACACCTTC
NA	TRBV2	TRBJ1-5	TRBD1	CASGSLDRVHSEPQHF	TGTGCCAGCGGTTCCCTAGACAGGGTACACTCGGAGCCCCAGCATTTT
few	TRBV20-1	TRBJ2-3	NA	CSGQGLVTDTQYF	TGCAGTGGCCAGGGACTGGTCACAGATACGCAGTATTTT
few	TRBV19	TRBJ2-7	TRBD2	CASSPRRGERDYEQYF	TGTGCCAGTAGTCCCCGGCGGGGGGAAAGGGACTACGAGCAGTACTTC
NA	TRBV7-9	TRBJ2-5	TRBD2	CASSLQLAGTQETQYF	TGTGCCAGCAGCCTACAACTAGCGGGGACACAAGAGACCCAGTACTTC
NA	TRBV2	TRBJ2-6	TRBD1	CASSWDRGYSGANVLTF	TGTGCCAGCAGTTGGGACAGGGGATATTCTGGGGCCAACGTCCTGACTTTC
many	TRBV12-3/TRBV12-4	TRBJ2-7	NA	CASSRGGTATYEQYF	TGTGCCAGCAGCCGTGGCGGGACAGCAACCTACGAGCAGTACTTC
few	TRBV2	TRBJ1-5	NA	CASSVSKGDQPQHF	TGTGCCAGCAGTGTGTCAAAGGGCGATCAGCCCCAGCATTTT
many	TRBV2	TRBJ2-7	TRBD1	CASSPGTGSYEQYF	TGTGCCAGCAGTCCCGGGACAGGGTCCTACGAGCAGTACTTC
many	TRBV12-3/TRBV12-4	TRBJ2-2	TRBD1	CASSSGTGANTGELFF	TGTGCCAGCAGTTCGGGGACAGGGGCGAACACCGGGGAGCTGTTTTTT
NA	TRBV19	TRBJ1-2	NA	CASRQQATGNYGYTF	TGTGCCAGTAGGCAACAGGCAACGGGCAACTATGGCTACACCTTC
many	TRBV7-9	TRBJ1-2	NA	CASSSPRGSYSSYGYTF	TGTGCCAGCAGCTCCCCTCGTGGCAGTTATTCCTCCTATGGCTACACCTTC